Below are 27 T cell receptor beta chains sequenced from a single sample in a study of blood T cell repertoires in COVID-19. Libraries were prepared by immunoSEQ multiplex PCR; TCRdb keeps only in-frame clonotypes and omits some of them. The sample yields 110,000 or so clones, around 90% seen once. The sample consisted of peripheral blood. The origin of the receptors is a human donor in a cohort sampled during active COVID-19.

In DNA, the CDR3 is TGTGCCAGCGGAGGGGTTACTGAAGCTTTCTTT. Its translation: CASGGVTEAFF. This sequence joins TRBV12-3 or TRBV12-4 and TRBJ1-1; perhaps TRBD1 as D (5 bases). Trimming removed 8 bases at V and 5 bases at J, with 9 bases between. The CDR3 spans 11 residues.

V is TRBV18 and J is TRBJ2-1; 9 nucleotides match TRBD2. Germline CDR1 is KGHSH and CDR2 is LQKENI. The CDR3 has 15 residues. V dropped 6 bases and J dropped 3; count of bases not matched to a gene: 6. DNA for the CDR3: TGTGCCAGCTCGGTACGGACTAGCGTCTACAATGAGCAGTTCTTC. Translation: CASSVRTSVYNEQFF.

V usage is TRBV3-1 (or the pseudogene TRBV3-2) and J usage is TRBJ2-3; 12 bases align to TRBD2. The V and J ends lost 4 bases and 6 bases, in that order; junction bases with no gene match: 5. The germline V gene encodes CDR1 LGHDT and CDR2 YNNKEL (reference sequence). There are 15 residues in the CDR3. CDR3 nucleotide sequence: TGTGCCAGCAGCCGTCGACTAGCGGGAGATGATACGCAGTATTTT. This translates into CASSRRLAGDDTQYF.

The V and J genes are TRBV9 and TRBJ2-3, with 12 bases lining up with TRBD2. Trimming cost V 2 bases and J 3 bases; bases outside gene matches: 10. This CDR3 comprises 18 residues. Germline V gene lookup returns CDR1 SGDLS and CDR2 YYNGEE. The CDR3 is CASSVSSGGALGTDTQYF. The CDR3 coding sequence is TGTGCCAGCAGCGTTTCTAGCGGGGGGGCCCTAGGAACAGATACGCAGTATTTT.

The chain couples TRBV5-4 to TRBJ1-1, with D possibly being TRBD1 (6 bases). Trimming pared 4 bases from V and 1 base from J, leaving 17 bases between. The CDR3 is 16 residues long. Germline CDR1 reads SGHNT; CDR2 reads YYREEE (reference sequence). The CDR3 loop reads CASSPLQGASNTEAFF. The CDR3 DNA reads TGTGCCAGCAGCCCGCTACAGGGCGCCTCGAACACTGAAGCTTTCTTT.

The chain carries TRBV29-1 and TRBJ2-5; a weak D match, TRBD1 (5 bases). Germline loops: CDR1 SQVTM, CDR2 ANQGSEA. The CDR3 covers 15 residues. V lost 7 bases to trimming and J lost 7 bases, with 25 bases between them. The CDR3 bases are TGCAGCGGTCAACCAGTACCGACGCAGGGTTGGACCCAGTACTTC. Translated: CSGQPVPTQGWTQYF.

This clone was seen a few times. Germline is not matched at one junction end, which may reflect a read error. V and J are TRBV11-3 and TRBJ2-2; possible D gene TRBD1, 5 bases. The CDR3 has 17 residues. Looked up from germline, CDR1 is SGHNT and CDR2 is YENEEA. The CDR3 region is CASRHLKGLPNAGELFF. The CDR3 coding sequence is TGTGCCAGCAGGCACCTCAAGGGGCTCCCGAACGCCGGGGAGCTGTTTTTT.

The J gene is TRBJ2-5, the V gene TRBV19; possibly TRBD2 for D (5 bases). The V gene's germline CDR1 is LNHDA and CDR2 SQIVND (reference sequence). The CDR3 sequence is 14 residues long. V was pared by 1 base and J by 1 base, with 7 bases between. CDR3 sequence reads: CASSIGGIQETQYF. In nucleotides, the CDR3 is TGTGCCAGTAGTATAGGAGGGATCCAAGAGACCCAGTACTTC.

The chain has TRBV7-8 and TRBJ2-1; 8 bases fit TRBD2. V was pared by 2 bases and J by 5 bases, with 5 bases of the junction left unmatched. This CDR3 contains 15 residues. Germline lookup yields CDR1 SGHVS and CDR2 FQNEAQ. The CDR3 coding sequence is TGTGCCAGCAGCTTACGGACTAGCTACGACAATGAGCAGTTCTTC. Translation: CASSLRTSYDNEQFF.

The V and J genes are TRBV6-5 and TRBJ1-1, with 7 bases matching TRBD1. The CDR3 spans 13 residues. V lost 6 bases to trimming and J lost 3 bases; unmatched junction nucleotides: 4. Germline V CDR1 and CDR2: MNHEY, SVGAGI. The CDR3 reads CASRGGQDTEAFF. The CDR3 nucleotides read TGTGCCAGCAGAGGGGGCCAGGACACTGAAGCTTTCTTT.

The V and J genes are TRBV11-3 and TRBJ1-1; D gene unclear. The germline V gene encodes CDR1 SGHNT and CDR2 YENEEA. V was clipped by 5 bases and J by 4 bases, with 11 bases between them. This CDR3 is built from 13 residues. The CDR3: CASSTRSGTEAFF. CDR3 DNA sequence: TGTGCCAGCAGCACCCGCTCCGGCACTGAAGCTTTCTTT.

CDR3 bases: TGTGCCAGCTGGGGACAGGTGATCTCTGGGGCCAACGTCCTGACTTTC. It specifies CASWGQVISGANVLTF. The V and J genes are TRBV6-6 and TRBJ2-6; 8 bases fit TRBD1. Germline V gene data show CDR1 as MNHNY and CDR2 as SVGAGI (reference sequence). V shed 8 bases and J 0 bases; nucleotides not matched to a gene: 6. This CDR3 region has 16 residues.

The chain recombines TRBV9 with TRBJ2-2, with 8 nucleotides matching TRBD2. Germline-derived CDR1 and CDR2 are SGDLS and YYNGEE. After removal of 4 bases from V and 7 bases from J, the junction contained 12 bases not matched to a gene. The CDR3 is made up of 16 amino acids. The CDR3 DNA follows: TGTGCCAGCAGCTCCGTTGCGGGGGGCATGGTCGGGGAGCTGTTTTTT. Residues: CASSSVAGGMVGELFF.

The chain carries TRBV10-3 and TRBJ1-1; TRBD1 matches at 8 bases. CDR1 ENHRY and CDR2 SYGVKD come from the germline V gene. This CDR3 spans 14 amino acids. Unmatched junction bases numbered 8, after V lost 11 bases and J lost 0 bases. The CDR3 reads CAANPGQVNTEAFF. The CDR3 coding sequence is TGTGCCGCCAACCCGGGACAGGTGAACACTGAAGCTTTCTTT.

V and J are TRBV7-3 and TRBJ2-1, with 15 nucleotides matching TRBD2. The CDR3 length is 16 residues. V trimming: 5 bases; J trimming: 7 bases; junction bases outside the gene matches: 6. CDR1 SGHTA and CDR2 FQGTGA come from the germline V gene. The CDR3 is CASSPRTSGGANEQFF. Here the CDR3 DNA reads TGTGCCAGCAGCCCGCGGACTAGCGGGGGGGCAAATGAGCAGTTCTTC.

This clone occurred a few times. The CDR3 is CASSQDSYGYTF. The CDR3, as DNA: TGTGCCAGCAGTCAGGACAGCTATGGCTACACCTTC. The gene calls are TRBV6-5 and TRBJ1-2; D might be TRBD1 (6 bases). The CDR3 contains 12 residues. V lost 5 bases, J lost 4 bases, and 8 bases lay in between. Germline lookup yields CDR1 MNHEY and CDR2 SVGAGI.

The V gene is TRBV5-1, the J gene TRBJ2-6; TRBD1 agrees at 10 bases. Per germline, CDR1 SGHRS and CDR2 YFSETQ. Trimming at V came to 4 bases and at J to 1 base, leaving 8 bases not matched to a gene. The CDR3 spans 18 residues. DNA for the CDR3: TGCGCCAGCAGCACGGGACAGGGGCCCTCTTCTGGGGCCAACGTCCTGACTTTC. Translating gives CASSTGQGPSSGANVLTF.

The genes are TRBV7-2 and TRBJ2-1; 10 bases fit TRBD2. With V trimmed by 6 bases and J by 6 bases, 5 bases remained unmatched. The germline V gene encodes CDR1 SGHTA and CDR2 FQGNSA. The CDR3 totals 14 residues. The CDR3 DNA reads TGTGCCAGCAGTTGGACTAGCGGCTCCAATGAGCAGTTCTTC. It yields the protein CASSWTSGSNEQFF.

The chain combines TRBV19 with TRBJ1-3; D unclear. This CDR3 spans 15 amino acids. Germline CDR1 is LNHDA and CDR2 is SQIVND (reference sequence). Trimming pared 3 bases from V and 0 bases from J, leaving 9 bases between. The CDR3 DNA is TGTGCCAGTAGTATTCCGACAACCTCTGGAAACACCATATATTTT. Residues: CASSIPTTSGNTIYF.

This chain joins TRBV5-1 and TRBJ2-3, with 9 bases matching TRBD2. The ends lost 0 bases at V and 4 bases at J; junction bases unmatched: 6. CDR3 length: 16 residues. Germline V gene sequence: CDR1 SGHRS, CDR2 YFSETQ. Here the CDR3 DNA reads TGCGCCAGCAGCTTGGCCAGGCGGGGGGGCCCAGATACGCAGTATTTT. Encoded protein: CASSLARRGGPDTQYF.

Only one count was recorded for this clone. J is TRBJ2-2 and V is TRBV5-1, with D maybe TRBD2 (5 bases). Germline V gives CDR1 SGHRS, CDR2 YFSETQ. The CDR3 contains 16 residues. V shed 2 bases and J shed 1 base, with 12 bases lying between them. The CDR3 DNA follows: TGCGCCAGCAGCTTCACTCCAGGAGGGAACACCGGGGAGCTGTTTTTT. Residues: CASSFTPGGNTGELFF.

This clone has more than one count but fewer than ten. The chain carries TRBV23-1 and TRBJ2-3; 10 nucleotides match TRBD1. TRBV23-1 is identified as an open reading frame with a role that is uncertain. The CDR3 is 16 residues long. The V and J ends lost 3 bases and 7 bases, in that order; junction bases with no gene match: 10. CDR3 in DNA: TGCGCCAGCAGTCACGGGGGACAGGGGCCTTGGTATACGCAGTATTTT. Translated: CASSHGGQGPWYTQYF.

The chain is built from TRBV7-8 and TRBJ2-3; D is perhaps TRBD1 (5 bases). V dropped 8 bases and J dropped 1 base, with 10 bases sitting between them. The CDR3 consists of 13 residues. Germline-derived CDR1 and CDR2 are SGHVS and FQNEAQ. Written as DNA, the CDR3 is TGTGCCAGCGGCAGGGAACGCACAGATACGCAGTATTTT. Translating it yields CASGRERTDTQYF.

The V and J genes are TRBV5-6 and TRBJ1-6; the match to TRBD1 covers 7 bases. In germline, CDR1 is SGHDT, CDR2 YYEEEE. This CDR3 spans 15 amino acids. V lost 4 bases, J lost 3 bases, and 4 bases stayed unmatched. Written as DNA, the CDR3 is TGTGCCAGCAGCGACGGGGACAGCTATAATTCACCCCTCCACTTT. Translating it yields CASSDGDSYNSPLHF.

The rearrangement links TRBV24-1 to TRBJ1-5, with D perhaps matching TRBD1 (5 bases). CDR1 is KGHDR, CDR2 SFDVKD, per germline. V was shortened by 1 base and J by 5 bases, with 14 bases between the two germline ends. The CDR3 runs to 16 residues. The CDR3 here is CATSDFGWQGDQPQHF. The CDR3 DNA reads TGTGCCACCAGTGATTTTGGATGGCAGGGCGATCAGCCCCAGCATTTT.

The rearrangement links TRBV7-9 to TRBJ1-6; 7 nucleotides agree with TRBD1. Germline assignment: CDR1 SEHNR and CDR2 FQNEAQ (reference sequence). The CDR3 runs 16 residues. The ends lost 5 bases at V and 2 bases at J; junction bases unmatched: 6. The CDR3 reads CASSHDRAAYNSPLHF. CDR3 bases: TGTGCCAGCAGCCACGACAGGGCTGCCTATAATTCACCCCTCCACTTT.

This clone was counted once. The rearrangement uses TRBV6-2 or TRBV6-3 and TRBJ1-4; D is possibly TRBD1 (6 bases). Trimming took 5 bases from V and 6 from J, leaving 19 bases between them. The germline gives CDR1 MNHEY, CDR2 SVGEGT. There are 16 residues in the CDR3. In DNA form, the CDR3 reads TGTGCCAGCAGTACCTACAGGGTCGGGGTGCATGAAAAACTGTTTTTT. Translating it yields CASSTYRVGVHEKLFF.